The source of this T cell receptor (beta chain) is a study of shared clonotypes between healthy human individuals. Details on this clone: Its target is unknown.

Positive CCR7 selection of CD45RO-negative cells yielded the naive CD8 cells, and terminally differentiated effector memory CD45RA+ cells were excluded. The CDR3 runs to 15 residues. CDR1 is SGDLS, CDR2 YYNGEE, per germline. Unmatched junction bases numbered 8, after V lost 4 bases and J lost 8 bases. Sequencing used immunoSEQ multiplex PCR; TCRdb keeps in-frame clones, though not all of them. The sample comprises some 2.1 million clones, around 96% of which are singletons, and 1.1% rests with the top ten. The study's findings and limits: Clonotypes that were shared across four donors made up around 5% of naive CD4 clonotypes.

The chain couples TRBV9 to TRBJ2-1; 11 bases fit TRBD2. Sequencing used naive CD8+ T cells sorted from blood. The source is a man younger than 30 in good health. The CDR3 DNA sequence: TGTGCCAGCAGCACCCATAGCGGGGGGGCAGATGAGCAGTTCTTC. As protein: CASSTHSGGADEQFF.